This entry features one TCR beta chain sequence. The data were taken from a study of cytomegalovirus exposure and HLA in healthy donors. The CDR3 extends over 15 amino acids. Germline CDR1 reads MNHNS; CDR2 reads SASEGT. The V and J ends lost 3 bases and 8 bases respectively, with 16 bases between them. The primer mix had 60 Vbeta and 13 Jbeta primers. The protocol was immunoSEQ multiplex PCR, while the TCRdb copy is restricted to in-frame clones and leaves out a portion. This sample carries 85,000 to 100,000 clones, roughly 73% of them seen once, and the ten largest clones take roughly 3.8%. The clonotype comes from a woman between 35 and 50 years old in good health and CMV-seronegative. The chain couples TRBV6-1 to TRBJ1-4; maybe TRBD1 (6 bases). Material: PBMCs. CDR3 in DNA: TGTGCCAGCAGTGAGTCGCCTGGACAGCGCGAAAAACTGTTTTTT. Amino acid sequence: CASSESPGQREKLFF.